The clone carrying this TCR beta chain was detected only once. Its antigen is as yet unknown. The data belong to a study of T cell clones after liver transplantation. Across the whole study: Three of eight recipients were HCV-positive; others had non-autoimmune, non-viral indications. The study, taken as a whole, reports: Rather than being deleted, graft donor-reactive T cells may have moved into the graft. Donor-reactive sequences fell more than third party-reactive ones, suggesting partial deletion.

Assay used: immunoSEQ multiplex PCR; TCRdb lists only in-frame clones, some missing. The data contain 55,000 to 75,000 clones, 70% of them singletons. Sorting of unstimulated PBMCs yielded separate CD3+CD4+ and CD3+CD8+ fractions. Germline values: CDR1 SNHLY, CDR2 FYNNEI. The CDR3 spans 13 residues. Trimming stripped 6 bases from V and 4 bases from J, with 12 bases between. The J gene is TRBJ2-5, the V gene TRBV2, with TRBD1 as a possible D gene (6 bases). The TCR comes from a human patient who received a liver transplant. The graft donor may have given rise to some T cells. The material sequenced was CD4+ T cells from blood, taken at the approximately 16-month timepoint. The CDR3 loop is CASSLGGRETQYF. CDR3 coding DNA: TGTGCCAGCAGCCTAGGGGGAAGAGAGACCCAGTACTTC.